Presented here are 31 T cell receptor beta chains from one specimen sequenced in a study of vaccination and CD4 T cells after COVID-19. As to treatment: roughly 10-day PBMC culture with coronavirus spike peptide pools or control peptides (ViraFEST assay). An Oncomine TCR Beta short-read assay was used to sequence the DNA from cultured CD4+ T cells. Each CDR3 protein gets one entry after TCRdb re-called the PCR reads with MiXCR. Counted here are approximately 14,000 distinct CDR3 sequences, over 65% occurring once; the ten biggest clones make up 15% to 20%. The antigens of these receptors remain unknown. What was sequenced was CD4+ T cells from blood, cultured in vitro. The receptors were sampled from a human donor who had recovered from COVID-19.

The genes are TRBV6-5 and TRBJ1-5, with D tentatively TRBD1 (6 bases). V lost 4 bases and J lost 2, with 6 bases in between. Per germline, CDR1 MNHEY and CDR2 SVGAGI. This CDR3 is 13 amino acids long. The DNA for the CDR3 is TGTGCCAGCAGTTCAGGGGGCAATCAGCCCCAGCATTTT. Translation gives CASSSGGNQPQHF.

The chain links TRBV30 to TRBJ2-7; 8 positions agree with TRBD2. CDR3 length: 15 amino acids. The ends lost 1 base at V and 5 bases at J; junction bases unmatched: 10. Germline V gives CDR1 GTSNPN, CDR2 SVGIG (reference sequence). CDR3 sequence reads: CAWSGQGLASDEQYF. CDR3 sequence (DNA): TGTGCCTGGAGTGGACAAGGACTAGCTAGCGACGAGCAGTACTTC.

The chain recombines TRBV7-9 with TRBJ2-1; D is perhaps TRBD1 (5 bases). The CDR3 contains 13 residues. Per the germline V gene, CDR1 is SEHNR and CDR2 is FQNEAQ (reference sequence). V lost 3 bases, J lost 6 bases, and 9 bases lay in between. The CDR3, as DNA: TGTGCCAGCAGCTTGTGGGGCGGCAATGAGCAGTTCTTC. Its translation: CASSLWGGNEQFF.

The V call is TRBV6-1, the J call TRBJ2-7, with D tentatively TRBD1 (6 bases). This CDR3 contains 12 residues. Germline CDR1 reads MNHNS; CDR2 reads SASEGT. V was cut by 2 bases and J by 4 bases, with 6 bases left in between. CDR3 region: CASSEQGYEQYF. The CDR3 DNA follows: TGTGCCAGCAGTGAACAGGGGTACGAGCAGTACTTC.

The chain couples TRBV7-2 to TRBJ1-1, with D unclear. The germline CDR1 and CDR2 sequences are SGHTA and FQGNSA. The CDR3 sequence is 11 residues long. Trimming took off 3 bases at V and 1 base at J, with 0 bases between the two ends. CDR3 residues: CASSLNTEAFF. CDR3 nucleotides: TGTGCCAGCAGCTTGAACACTGAAGCTTTCTTT.

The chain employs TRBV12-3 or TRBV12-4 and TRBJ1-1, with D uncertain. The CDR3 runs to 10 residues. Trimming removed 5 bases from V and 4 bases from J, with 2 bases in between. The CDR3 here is CASSGTEAFF. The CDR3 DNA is TGTGCCAGCAGTGGCACTGAAGCTTTCTTT.

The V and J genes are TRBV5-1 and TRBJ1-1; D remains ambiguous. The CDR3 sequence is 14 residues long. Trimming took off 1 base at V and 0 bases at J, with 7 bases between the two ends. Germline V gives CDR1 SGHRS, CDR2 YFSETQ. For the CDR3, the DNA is TGCGCCAGCAGCTTGAAGAGGGTGAACACTGAAGCTTTCTTT. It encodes CASSLKRVNTEAFF. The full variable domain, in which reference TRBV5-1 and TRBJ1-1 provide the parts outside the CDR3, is KAGVTQTPRYLIKTRGQQVTLSCSPISGHRSVSWYQQTPGQGLQFLFEYFSETQRNKGNFPGRFSGRQFSNSRSEMNVSTLELGDSALYLCASSLKRVNTEAFFGQGTRLTVV.

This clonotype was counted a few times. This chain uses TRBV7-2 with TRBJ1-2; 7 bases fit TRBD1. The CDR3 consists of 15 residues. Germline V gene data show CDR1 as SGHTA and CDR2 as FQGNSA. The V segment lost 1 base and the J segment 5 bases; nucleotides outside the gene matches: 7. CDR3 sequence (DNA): TGTGCCAGCAGCTTAGGACAGGGCTCTAGATATGGCTACACCTTC. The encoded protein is CASSLGQGSRYGYTF.

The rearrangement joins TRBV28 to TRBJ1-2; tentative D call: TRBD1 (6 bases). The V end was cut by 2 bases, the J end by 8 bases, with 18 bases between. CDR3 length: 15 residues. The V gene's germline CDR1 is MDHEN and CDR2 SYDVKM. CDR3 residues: CASSLGGGGLRGYTF. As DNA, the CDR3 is TGTGCCAGCAGTTTAGGGGGCGGTGGACTAAGAGGCTACACCTTC.

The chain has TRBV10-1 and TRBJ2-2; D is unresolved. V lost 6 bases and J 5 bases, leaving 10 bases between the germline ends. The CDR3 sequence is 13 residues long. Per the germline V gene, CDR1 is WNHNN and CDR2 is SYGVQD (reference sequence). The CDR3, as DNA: TGCGCCAGCAGCGGCACCCCGACCGGGGAGCTGTTTTTT. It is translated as CASSGTPTGELFF.

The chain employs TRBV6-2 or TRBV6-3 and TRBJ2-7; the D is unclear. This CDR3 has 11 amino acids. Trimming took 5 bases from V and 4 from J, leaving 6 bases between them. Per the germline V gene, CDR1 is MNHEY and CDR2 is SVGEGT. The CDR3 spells CASSRYYEQYF. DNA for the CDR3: TGTGCCAGCAGTAGGTATTACGAGCAGTACTTC.

Here the CDR3 reads CASSPTAPGHYTF. The CDR3 DNA follows: TGTGCCAGCTCACCAACAGCCCCGGGCCACTACACCTTC. The chain is built from TRBV18 and TRBJ1-2; D ambiguous. V shed 2 bases and J shed 10 bases, with 14 bases lying between them. CDR1 KGHSH and CDR2 LQKENI come from the germline V gene. The CDR3 loop spans 13 amino acids.

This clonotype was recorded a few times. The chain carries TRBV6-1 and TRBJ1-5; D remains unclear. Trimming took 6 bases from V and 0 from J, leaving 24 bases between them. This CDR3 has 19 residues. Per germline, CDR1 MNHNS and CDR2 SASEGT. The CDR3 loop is CASSSPSQDRVYSNQPQHF. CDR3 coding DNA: TGTGCCAGCAGCAGCCCCTCGCAGGATAGGGTGTATAGCAATCAGCCCCAGCATTTT.

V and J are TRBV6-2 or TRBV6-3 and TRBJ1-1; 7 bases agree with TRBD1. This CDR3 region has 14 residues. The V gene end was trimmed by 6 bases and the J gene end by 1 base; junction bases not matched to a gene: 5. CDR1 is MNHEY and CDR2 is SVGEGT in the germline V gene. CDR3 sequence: CASSRQGGNTEAFF. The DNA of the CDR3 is TGTGCCAGCAGCAGACAGGGCGGGAACACTGAAGCTTTCTTT.

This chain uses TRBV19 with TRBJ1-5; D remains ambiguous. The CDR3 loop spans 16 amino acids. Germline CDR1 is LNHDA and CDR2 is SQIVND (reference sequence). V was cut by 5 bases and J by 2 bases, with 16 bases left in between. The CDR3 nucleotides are TGTGCCAGTAGTCCCCGGACCCTCGGGGGCAATCAGCCCCAGCATTTT. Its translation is CASSPRTLGGNQPQHF.

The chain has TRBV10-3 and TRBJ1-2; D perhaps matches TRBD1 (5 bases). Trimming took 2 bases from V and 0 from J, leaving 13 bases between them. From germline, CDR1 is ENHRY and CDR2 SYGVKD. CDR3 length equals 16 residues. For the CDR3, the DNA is TGTGCCATCAGTGAGGTAGGGGCCAAGACTAACTATGGCTACACCTTC. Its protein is CAISEVGAKTNYGYTF.

This CDR3 is CASSIPGAPIRYTF. CDR3 DNA: TGTGCCAGCAGTATACCCGGGGCACCTATTCGCTACACCTTC. The J gene is TRBJ1-2, the V gene TRBV28; a possible D gene is TRBD1 (5 bases). Per the germline V gene, CDR1 is MDHEN and CDR2 is SYDVKM. CDR3 length: 14 residues. The germline V and J ends were trimmed by 5 bases and 9 bases, with 19 bases remaining between them.

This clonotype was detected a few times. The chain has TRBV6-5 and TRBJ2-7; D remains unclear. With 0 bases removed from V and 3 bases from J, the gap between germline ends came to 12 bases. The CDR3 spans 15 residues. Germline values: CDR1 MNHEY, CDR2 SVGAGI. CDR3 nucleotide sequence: TGTGCCAGCAGTTACTCGGCAGGATCTCACTACGAGCAGTACTTC. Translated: CASSYSAGSHYEQYF.

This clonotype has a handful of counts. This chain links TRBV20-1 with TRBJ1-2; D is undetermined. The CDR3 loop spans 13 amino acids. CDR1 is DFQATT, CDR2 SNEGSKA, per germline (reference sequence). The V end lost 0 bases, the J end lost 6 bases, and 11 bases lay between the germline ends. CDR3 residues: CSARDTGRDGYTF. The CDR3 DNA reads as TGCAGTGCTAGAGACACCGGGCGAGATGGCTACACCTTC.

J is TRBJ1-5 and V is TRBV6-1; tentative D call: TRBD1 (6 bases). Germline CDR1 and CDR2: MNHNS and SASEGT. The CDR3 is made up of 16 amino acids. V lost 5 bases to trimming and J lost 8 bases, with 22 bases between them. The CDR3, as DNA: TGTGCCAGCAGTACGAGGCGTAACAGGGTGGCGGAGCCCCAGCATTTT. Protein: CASSTRRNRVAEPQHF.

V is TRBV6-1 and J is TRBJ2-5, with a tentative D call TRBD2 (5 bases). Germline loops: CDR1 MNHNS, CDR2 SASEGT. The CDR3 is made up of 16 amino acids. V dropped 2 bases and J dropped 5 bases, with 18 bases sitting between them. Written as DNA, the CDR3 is TGTGCCAGCAGTGAATCAGGCATAAGGGAGTTTGAGACCCAGTACTTC. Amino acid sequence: CASSESGIREFETQYF.

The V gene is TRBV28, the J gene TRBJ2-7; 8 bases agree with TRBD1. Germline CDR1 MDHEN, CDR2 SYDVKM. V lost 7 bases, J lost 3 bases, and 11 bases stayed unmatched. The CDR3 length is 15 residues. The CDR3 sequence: CASTFGGTGGYEQYF. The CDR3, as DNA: TGTGCCAGCACTTTTGGGGGGACAGGAGGCTACGAGCAGTACTTC.

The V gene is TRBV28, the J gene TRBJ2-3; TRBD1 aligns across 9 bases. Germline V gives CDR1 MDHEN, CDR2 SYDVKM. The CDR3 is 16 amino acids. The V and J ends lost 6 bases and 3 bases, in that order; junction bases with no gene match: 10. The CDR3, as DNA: TGTGCCAGCAGCACAAGAGGGACAGGGTATACAGATACGCAGTATTTT. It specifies CASSTRGTGYTDTQYF. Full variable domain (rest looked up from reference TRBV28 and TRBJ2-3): DVKVTQSSRYLVKRTGEKVFLECVQDMDHENMFWYRQDPGLGLRLIYFSYDVKMKEKGDIPEGYSVSREKKERFSLILESASTNQTSMYLCASSTRGTGYTDTQYFGPGTRLTVL.

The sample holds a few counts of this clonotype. As DNA, the CDR3 is TGTGCCAGCAGTCTGTGGGGAACCGGGGAGCTGTTTTTT. Its translation: CASSLWGTGELFF. This chain connects TRBV6-1 to TRBJ2-2; the D is unclear. Trimming removed 5 bases from V and 5 bases from J, with 9 bases in between. The germline CDR1 and CDR2 sequences are MNHNS and SASEGT. This CDR3 has 13 amino acids.

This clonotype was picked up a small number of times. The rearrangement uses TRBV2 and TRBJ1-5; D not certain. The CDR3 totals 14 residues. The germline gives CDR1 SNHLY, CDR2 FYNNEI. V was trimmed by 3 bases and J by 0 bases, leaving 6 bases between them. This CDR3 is CASSEAVSNQPQHF. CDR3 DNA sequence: TGTGCCAGCAGTGAGGCGGTTAGCAATCAGCCCCAGCATTTT.

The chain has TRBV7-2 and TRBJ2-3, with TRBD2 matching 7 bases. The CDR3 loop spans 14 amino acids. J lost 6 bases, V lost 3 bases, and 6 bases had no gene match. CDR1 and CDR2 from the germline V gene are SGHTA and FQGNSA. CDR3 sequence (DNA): TGTGCCAGCAGCTTCGTGGCGGGAGTGGATACGCAGTATTTT. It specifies CASSFVAGVDTQYF. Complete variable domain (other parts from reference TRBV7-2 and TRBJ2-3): GAGVSQSPSNKVTEKGKDVELRCDPISGHTALYWYRQSLGQGLEFLIYFQGNSAPDKSGLPSDRFSAERTGGSVSTLTIQRTQQEDSAVYLCASSFVAGVDTQYFGPGTRLTVL.

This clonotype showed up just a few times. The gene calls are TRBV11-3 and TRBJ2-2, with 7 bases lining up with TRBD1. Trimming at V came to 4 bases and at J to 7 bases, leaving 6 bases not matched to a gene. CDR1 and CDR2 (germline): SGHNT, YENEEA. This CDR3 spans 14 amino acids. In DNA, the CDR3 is TGTGCCAGCAGCTCACAGGGGAATCGCGGGGAGCTGTTTTTT. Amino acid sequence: CASSSQGNRGELFF.

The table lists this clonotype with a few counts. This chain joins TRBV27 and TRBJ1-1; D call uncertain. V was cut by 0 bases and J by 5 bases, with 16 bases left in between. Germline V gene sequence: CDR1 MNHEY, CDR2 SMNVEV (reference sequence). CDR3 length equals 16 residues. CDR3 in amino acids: CASSLSLNNVRTEAFF. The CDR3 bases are TGTGCCAGCAGTTTATCTCTAAATAATGTCCGGACTGAAGCTTTCTTT.

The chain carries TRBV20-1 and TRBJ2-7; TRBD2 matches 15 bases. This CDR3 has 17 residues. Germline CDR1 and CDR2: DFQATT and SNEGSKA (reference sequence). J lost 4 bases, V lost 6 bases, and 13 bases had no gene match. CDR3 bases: TGCAGTGCCCATTGGACTAGCGGGAGGGCCGGGTTGTACGAGCAGTACTTC. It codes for CSAHWTSGRAGLYEQYF.

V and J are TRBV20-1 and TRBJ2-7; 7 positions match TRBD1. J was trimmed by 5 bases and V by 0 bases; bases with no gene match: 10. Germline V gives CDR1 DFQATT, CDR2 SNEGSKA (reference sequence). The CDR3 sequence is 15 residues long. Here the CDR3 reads CSARDWATGVHEQYF. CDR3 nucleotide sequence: TGCAGTGCTAGAGATTGGGCAACAGGGGTACACGAGCAGTACTTC.

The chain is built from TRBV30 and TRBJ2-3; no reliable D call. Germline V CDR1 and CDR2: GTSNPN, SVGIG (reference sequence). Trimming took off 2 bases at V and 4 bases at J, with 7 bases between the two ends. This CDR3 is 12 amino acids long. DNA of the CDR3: TGTGCCTGGAGTTCTGCACCAGATACGCAGTATTTT. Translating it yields CAWSSAPDTQYF. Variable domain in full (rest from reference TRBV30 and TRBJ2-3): SQTIHQWPATLVQPVGSPLSLECTVEGTSNPNLYWYRQAAGRGLQLLFYSVGIGQISSEVPQNLSASRPQDRQFILSSKKLLLSDSGFYLCAWSSAPDTQYFGPGTRLTVL.